Listed below are T cell receptor beta chains from one sample, sequenced in a study of blood T cell repertoires in COVID-19. Assay: immunoSEQ multiplex PCR; the TCRdb copy retains only in-frame clones and omits some. The sample has more than 200,000 clones; over 80% are singletons. Sequences were obtained from PBMCs or T cells enriched from blood (not recorded which). Source of these receptors: a woman in her late teens or twenties who had recovered from COVID-19. Each CDR3 is given with its conserved first and last residue. D genes are given only for firm matches. Clone sizes are given selectively: once, few, many, or a class where the clone is expanded.

TRBJ2-5	TRBD2	NA	TRBV5-5	TGTGCCAGCAGCCTGCTGACTAGCGGGAGTGGAGAGACCCAGTACTTC	CASSLLTSGSGETQYF
TRBJ1-1	NA	NA	TRBV7-9	TGTGCCAGCAGCTTCCGGGGAATTGAAGCTTTCTTT	CASSFRGIEAFF
TRBJ1-2	NA	NA	TRBV13	TGTGCCAGCAGCCTCGGCGGGGGGCTAAACTATGGCTACACCTTC	CASSLGGGLNYGYTF
TRBJ1-2	NA	once	TRBV9	TGTGCCAGCAGCGGCGGCCCCCAGGGCGGAAACTATGGCTACACCTTC	CASSGGPQGGNYGYTF
TRBJ1-2	TRBD1	NA	TRBV28	TGTGCCAGCAGTTTTCCCCCCGGGACAGGGGGGGGATACACCTTC	CASSFPPGTGGGYTF
TRBJ2-1	NA	NA	TRBV29-1	TGCAGCGTGGGGGGAAGGGCCAATGAGCAGTTCTTC	CSVGGRANEQFF
TRBJ2-7	NA	once	TRBV3-1/TRBV3-2	TGTGCCAGCAGCCAAGCAGGGGTCGAGCAGTACTTC	CASSQAGVEQYF
TRBJ1-2	TRBD1	NA	TRBV28	TGTGCCAGCAGTTTAGGAACAGGGGGTTACTATGGCTACACCTTC	CASSLGTGGYYGYTF
TRBJ1-2	TRBD1	NA	TRBV10-3	TGTGCCATCAGTGACCACAGGGGGCGCGTAAATGGCTACACCTTC	CAISDHRGRVNGYTF
TRBJ1-2	NA	NA	TRBV10-3	TGTGCCATCAGTCGGACAGCAGAAATGGATGGCTACACCTTC	CAISRTAEMDGYTF
TRBJ1-2	TRBD1	NA	TRBV12-5	TGTGCTAGTGGTATGGGACAGGGTTATGGCTACACCTTC	CASGMGQGYGYTF
TRBJ2-1	TRBD2	NA	TRBV5-1	TGCGCCAGCAACTCCGACCTAGCGGGAAACTACAATGAGCAGTTCTTC	CASNSDLAGNYNEQFF
TRBJ2-7	NA	NA	TRBV11-2	TGTGCCAGCAGCTTGGCAGGGAACCGCCACGAGCAGTACTTC	CASSLAGNRHEQYF
TRBJ1-1	NA	NA	TRBV6-5	TGTGCCAGCAGTTACACTTCGTTCAGGATAAACACTGAAGCTTTCTTT	CASSYTSFRINTEAFF
TRBJ1-1	NA	NA	TRBV7-2	TGTGCCAGCAGCTCCTTCCGGGGACTGACTGAAGCTTTCTTT	CASSSFRGLTEAFF
TRBJ1-2	TRBD1	NA	TRBV28	TGTGCCAGCACCGGGACAGTCTATGGCTACACCTTC	CASTGTVYGYTF
TRBJ1-2	NA	NA	TRBV28	TGTGCCAGCACTACCGAGAGAGGCCTTTATGGCTACACCTTC	CASTTERGLYGYTF
TRBJ2-2	TRBD1	NA	TRBV19	TGTGCCAGCGGATACAGGGGGTCGTCCGGGGAGCTGTTTTTT	CASGYRGSSGELFF
TRBJ1-1	TRBD1	NA	TRBV7-9	TGTGCCAGCAGCTTAGGAGGACAGGGGCCGAACACTGAAGCTTTCTTT	CASSLGGQGPNTEAFF
TRBJ2-1	TRBD1	NA	TRBV5-1	TGCGCCAGCAGCTTGGCTCCAGGGGGCTACAATGAGCAGTTCTTC	CASSLAPGGYNEQFF
TRBJ2-1	NA	NA	TRBV9	TGTGCCAGCAGCGTAGGGCAGGGGTCCTACAATGAGCAGTTCTTC	CASSVGQGSYNEQFF
TRBJ2-3	NA	NA	TRBV11-1	TGTGCCAGCAGCCCAGACAGGTATCTTGTACCGGAGTATTTT	CASSPDRYLVPEYF
TRBJ1-1	TRBD1	NA	TRBV5-1	TGCGCCAGCAGCTTGACAGGGGGCGGCACTGAAGCTTTCTTT	CASSLTGGGTEAFF
TRBJ2-7	TRBD1	NA	TRBV10-3	TGTGCCATCAGTGAGACTCCGGGACAGGGGGCTGAGAATTTCTACGAGCAGTACTTC	CAISETPGQGAENFYEQYF
TRBJ2-3	TRBD2	few	TRBV6-4	TGTGCCAGCAGTGACTCTAGCGGGGGGGCAGATACGCAGTATTTT	CASSDSSGGADTQYF
TRBJ1-4	TRBD1	NA	TRBV4-3	TGCGCCAGCAGCCAGAATCGTCCGGGACAGGGGTTTGGTGAAAAACTGTTTTTT	CASSQNRPGQGFGEKLFF
TRBJ1-2	NA	NA	TRBV2	TGTGCCAGCAGTGAATGGCAGATGGATGGCTACACCTTC	CASSEWQMDGYTF
TRBJ1-2	TRBD1	NA	TRBV7-9	TGTGCCAGCAGCCGACCGGGACAGGGACCCTATGGCTACACCTTC	CASSRPGQGPYGYTF
TRBJ1-1	NA	NA	TRBV19	TGTGCCAGTAGTATTGGGGACAATCCGGACACTGAAGCTTTCTTT	CASSIGDNPDTEAFF
TRBJ1-2	TRBD1	NA	TRBV7-9	TGTGCCAGCAGCTTAGGAGAGGGGGCGCGAGGCTACACCTTC	CASSLGEGARGYTF
TRBJ2-7	TRBD2	NA	TRBV9	TGTGCCGCATCGAAACCTGGACTAGCGAGACAATACGAGCAGTACTTC	CAASKPGLARQYEQYF
TRBJ1-5	TRBD1	NA	TRBV7-2	TGTGCCAGCAGCCTACGGCAGGGGGATCAGCCCCAGCATTTT	CASSLRQGDQPQHF
TRBJ1-6	TRBD1	NA	TRBV19	TGTGCCAGTAGTGCCGGGACAGGTACCGATTCACCCCTCCACTTT	CASSAGTGTDSPLHF
TRBJ2-6	TRBD1	NA	TRBV19	TGTGCCAGTAGTACCCTGGACAGGATGATCTCTGGGGCCAACGTCCTGACTTTC	CASSTLDRMISGANVLTF
TRBJ1-1	TRBD1	once	TRBV2	TGTGCCAGCAGGCGGGACAGGGGGGAGTGGGCTGAAGCTTTCTTT	CASRRDRGEWAEAFF
TRBJ2-3	NA	NA	TRBV19	TGTGCCAGTAGTATTAGCGGTGGGACGCAGTATTTT	CASSISGGTQYF
TRBJ2-2	TRBD2	once	TRBV28	TGTGCCAGCAGTATGGGGACTATCGGCGCCGGGGAGCTGTTTTTT	CASSMGTIGAGELFF
TRBJ1-1	NA	NA	TRBV4-2	TGTGCCAGCATTAGGGGGGGGACTGAAGCTTTCTTT	CASIRGGTEAFF
TRBJ2-3	NA	NA	TRBV11-2	TGTGCCAGCAGCTTAGTAAGCGATACGCAGTATTTT	CASSLVSDTQYF
TRBJ1-6	NA	NA	TRBV14	TGTGCCAGCAGCCAAGGAACGGGGGTTTCACCCCTCCACTTT	CASSQGTGVSPLHF
TRBJ2-7	NA	NA	TRBV7-9	TGTGCCAGCAGCCACCCGGACAGAAGCTACGAGCAGTACTTC	CASSHPDRSYEQYF
TRBJ2-7	TRBD1	NA	TRBV27	TGTGCCAGCAGGGAGACAGGGTCGCCCTACGAGCAGTACTTC	CASRETGSPYEQYF
TRBJ2-3	TRBD2	NA	TRBV5-4	TGTGCCAGCAGCTTGCCGCGGGGGGGTGGTTTTGCAGATACGCAGTATTTT	CASSLPRGGGFADTQYF
TRBJ1-2	TRBD1	NA	TRBV7-2	TGTGCCAGCAGCTACCGGGACAGGGAGGGATATGGCTACACCTTC	CASSYRDREGYGYTF
TRBJ1-1	NA	few	TRBV2	TGTGCCAGCAGTGCCAGGGGCCGGGCGGACACTGAAGCTTTCTTT	CASSARGRADTEAFF
TRBJ1-3	TRBD1	NA	TRBV6-1	TGTGCCAGCAGTGAACTTTCGGGACAGGGGGCGTTTGGAAACACCATATATTTT	CASSELSGQGAFGNTIYF
TRBJ1-5	NA	NA	TRBV28	TGTGCCAGCAGGGGGCAACGCAATCAGCCCCAGCATTTT	CASRGQRNQPQHF
TRBJ1-2	NA	once	TRBV28	TGTGCCAGCCTGAACAGGGAGGGTGGCTACACCTTC	CASLNREGGYTF
TRBJ1-1	TRBD1	NA	TRBV28	TGTGCCAGCAGTTTATCACTCTACAGGGGGCGCGGGGGACGCACTGAAGCTTTCTTT	CASSLSLYRGRGGRTEAFF
TRBJ2-7	TRBD2	NA	TRBV6-2/TRBV6-3	TGTGCCAGCAGTCTTTCCCTAGCGGGGGAGGTCTACGAGCAGTACTTC	CASSLSLAGEVYEQYF
TRBJ1-1	TRBD1	NA	TRBV10-3	TGTGCCATCAGTGAGGCTATACAGGGGGGGGCTGAAGCTTTCTTT	CAISEAIQGGAEAFF